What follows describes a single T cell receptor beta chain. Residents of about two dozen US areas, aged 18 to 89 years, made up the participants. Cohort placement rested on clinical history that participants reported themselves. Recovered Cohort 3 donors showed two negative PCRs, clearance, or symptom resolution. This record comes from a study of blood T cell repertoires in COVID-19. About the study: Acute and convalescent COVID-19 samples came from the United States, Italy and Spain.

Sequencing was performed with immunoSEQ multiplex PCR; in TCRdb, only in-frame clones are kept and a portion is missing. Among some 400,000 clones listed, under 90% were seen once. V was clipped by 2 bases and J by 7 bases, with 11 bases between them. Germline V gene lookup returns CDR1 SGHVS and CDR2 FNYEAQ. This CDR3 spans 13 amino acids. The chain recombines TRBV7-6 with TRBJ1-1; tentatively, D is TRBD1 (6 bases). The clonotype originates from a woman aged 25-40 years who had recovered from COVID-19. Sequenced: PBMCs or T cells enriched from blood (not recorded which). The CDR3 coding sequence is TGTGCCAGCAGCTTACGGGACAATAGTGAAGCTTTCTTT. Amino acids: CASSLRDNSEAFF.